Listed here are 20 T cell receptor beta chains from one sample, sequenced in a study of T cell changes during pregnancy in multiple sclerosis. The assay was immunoSEQ multiplex PCR, and TCRdb's table has in-frame clones only and misses some. The profile shows tens of thousands of clones, approximately 90% of them singletons. The sample here was peripheral blood, taken in the first trimester of pregnancy. These receptor sequences come from a female donor in good health, enrolled as a control in a pregnancy study.

This clone was picked up a small number of times. The chain joins TRBV6-4 to TRBJ2-7; D is ambiguous. This CDR3 has 11 residues. Germline loops: CDR1 MRHNA, CDR2 SNTAGT. V was clipped by 5 bases and J by 3 bases, with 5 bases between them. CDR3 in DNA: TGTGCCAGCAGTCCCAGCTACGAGCAGTACTTC. Its translation: CASSPSYEQYF.

This sequence joins TRBV19 and TRBJ2-1; D is unclear. This CDR3 has 11 amino acids. The V and J ends lost 4 bases and 5 bases respectively, with 3 bases between them. Germline V gene sequence: CDR1 LNHDA, CDR2 SQIVND (reference sequence). In DNA, the CDR3 is TGTGCCAGTAGTACTCACAATGAGCAGTTCTTC. It translates to CASSTHNEQFF.

V gene TRBV6-6 combines with J gene TRBJ2-3, with 9 bases aligning to TRBD2. Trimming cost V 3 bases and J 2 bases; bases outside gene matches: 6. Germline V gives CDR1 MNHNY, CDR2 SVGAGI (reference sequence). This CDR3 has 16 amino acids. The CDR3 DNA is TGTGCCAGCAGTTATACGCGGGAGGGCTCCACAGATACGCAGTATTTT. Translating gives CASSYTREGSTDTQYF.

The V gene is TRBV18, the J gene TRBJ2-3, with a weak D call TRBD2 (5 bases). Germline V gene data show CDR1 as KGHSH and CDR2 as LQKENI. The CDR3 extends over 15 amino acids. Trimming left V 4 bases short and J 2 bases short, with 13 bases between. CDR3 protein: CASSLGVGDTDTQYF. The CDR3 DNA reads as TGTGCCAGCTCACTTGGGGTGGGAGACACAGATACGCAGTATTTT.

J is TRBJ1-1 and V is TRBV18; D perhaps matches TRBD1 (5 bases). CDR3 length equals 16 residues. V was shortened by 3 bases and J by 4 bases, with 18 bases between the two germline ends. Germline V CDR1 and CDR2: KGHSH, LQKENI. The CDR3 sequence: CASSPLPGDVGTEAFF. CDR3 coding DNA: TGTGCCAGCTCACCCTTACCGGGGGACGTTGGCACTGAAGCTTTCTTT.

This clone was seen once. V gene TRBV27 combines with J gene TRBJ2-7, with D tentatively TRBD2 (5 bases). The CDR3 sequence is 16 residues long. Trimming shortened V by 3 bases and J by 4 bases, and 19 bases separated the two germline ends. CDR1 and CDR2 from the germline V gene are MNHEY and SMNVEV (reference sequence). CDR3 residues: CASSFNPSGWGYEQYF. The CDR3 DNA reads TGTGCCAGCAGTTTCAACCCCTCGGGATGGGGTTACGAGCAGTACTTC.

The chain has TRBV27 and TRBJ2-2; 11 bases match TRBD1. This CDR3 has 14 amino acids. V gave up 6 bases and J gave up 4 bases; unmatched junction bases: 1. Germline V gene sequence: CDR1 MNHEY, CDR2 SMNVEV (reference sequence). DNA for the CDR3: TGTGCCAGCAGCGGGACAGGGGGCACCGGGGAGCTGTTTTTT. The encoded protein is CASSGTGGTGELFF.

The rearrangement joins TRBV18 to TRBJ2-7; TRBD1 matches at 11 bases. The V segment lost 3 bases and the J segment 2 bases; nucleotides outside the gene matches: 3. The CDR3 is 15 residues long. Germline V gene sequence: CDR1 KGHSH, CDR2 LQKENI. CDR3 DNA: TGTGCCAGCTCACCCGGACAGGGGGCGGCCTACGAGCAGTACTTC. Translation: CASSPGQGAAYEQYF.

The chain combines TRBV9 with TRBJ1-1, with a tentative D call TRBD1 (6 bases). The CDR3 sequence is 20 residues long. The V and J ends lost 0 bases and 0 bases respectively, with 24 bases between them. Germline CDR1 reads SGDLS; CDR2 reads YYNGEE. The CDR3 sequence: CASSVETWVERDTLNTEAFF. CDR3 bases: TGTGCCAGCAGCGTAGAGACCTGGGTGGAGCGGGACACCCTGAACACTGAAGCTTTCTTT.

The count of this clone is one. V gene TRBV27 combines with J gene TRBJ1-1; D is unresolved. Looked up from germline, CDR1 is MNHEY and CDR2 is SMNVEV (reference sequence). This CDR3 region has 14 residues. V was clipped by 6 bases and J by 5 bases, with 16 bases between them. The CDR3 DNA reads TGTGCCAGCAGGACACGGGAGAGATGGACTGAAGCTTTCTTT. Its translation: CASRTRERWTEAFF.

The chain employs TRBV27 and TRBJ1-1, with TRBD1 matching 8 bases. The germline CDR1 and CDR2 sequences are MNHEY and SMNVEV (reference sequence). J gave up 5 bases and V 5 bases, and 4 bases lay outside the gene matches. The CDR3 has 13 residues. The CDR3 here is CASSTGGRTEAFF. CDR3 DNA: TGTGCCAGCAGTACAGGGGGTCGGACTGAAGCTTTCTTT.

CDR3 residues: CSVVQATNYGYTF. The DNA for the CDR3 is TGCAGCGTTGTTCAGGCGACGAACTATGGCTACACCTTC. The rearrangement joins TRBV29-1 to TRBJ1-2; D uncertain. The CDR3 runs to 13 residues. V was shortened by 4 bases and J by 2 bases, with 11 bases between the two germline ends. Germline assignment: CDR1 SQVTM and CDR2 ANQGSEA.

This clone was found once. This sequence joins TRBV4-2 and TRBJ1-5, with 7 bases that match TRBD1. V dropped 3 bases and J dropped 4; count of bases not matched to a gene: 6. This CDR3 has 15 amino acids. Germline CDR1 is LGHNA and CDR2 is YNFKEQ. DNA of the CDR3: TGTGCCAGCAGCCAGGAGGGACAGACAAATCAGCCCCAGCATTTT. This gives the protein CASSQEGQTNQPQHF.

This clone has only a few counts. The V call is TRBV10-2, the J call TRBJ2-1, with 10 bases fitting TRBD2. With V trimmed by 9 bases and J by 7 bases, 9 bases remained unmatched. CDR1 is WSHSY and CDR2 is SAAADI in the germline V gene. This CDR3 comprises 14 residues. CDR3 protein: CASLSGRARNEQFF. As DNA, the CDR3 is TGCGCCAGTTTGAGCGGGAGGGCACGTAATGAGCAGTTCTTC.

V and J are TRBV2 and TRBJ2-5, with a tentative D call TRBD2 (6 bases). V lost 5 bases, J lost 5 bases, and 15 bases lay in between. Germline CDR1 SNHLY, CDR2 FYNNEI. This CDR3 contains 14 residues. The chain's CDR3 is CASSRDSLGETQYF. The DNA of the CDR3 is TGTGCCAGCAGTCGGGACTCCCTGGGGGAGACCCAGTACTTC.

The CDR3 spells CASSPGTGGNEQFF. The CDR3 region has the DNA TGTGCCAGCAGTCCCGGGACAGGGGGCAATGAGCAGTTCTTC. The genes are TRBV27 and TRBJ2-1; TRBD1 agrees at 11 bases. Germline V gene data show CDR1 as MNHEY and CDR2 as SMNVEV (reference sequence). V dropped 5 bases and J dropped 6; count of bases not matched to a gene: 3. The CDR3 is 14 amino acids.

The V and J genes are TRBV29-1 and TRBJ1-1; D not certain. Germline V gives CDR1 SQVTM, CDR2 ANQGSEA. The CDR3 runs to 13 residues. Trimming removed 3 bases from V and 0 bases from J, with 8 bases in between. The CDR3 reads CSVETEVNTEAFF. Here the CDR3 DNA reads TGCAGCGTTGAGACGGAGGTGAACACTGAAGCTTTCTTT. The whole variable domain, filled in from reference TRBV29-1 and TRBJ1-1, reads SAVISQKPSRDICQRGTSLTIQCQVDSQVTMMFWYRQQPGQSLTLIATANQGSEATYESGFVIDKFPISRPNLTFSTLTVSNMSPEDSSIYLCSVETEVNTEAFFGQGTRLTVV.

The CDR3 DNA is TGTGCCAGCAGATTAAACACCGGGGAGCTGTTTTTT. It encodes CASRLNTGELFF. The gene calls are TRBV2 and TRBJ2-2; D gene uncertain. The CDR3 is made up of 12 amino acids. Trimming cost V 6 bases and J 2 bases, with 4 bases left between them. Germline assignment: CDR1 SNHLY and CDR2 FYNNEI.

The chain links TRBV7-9 to TRBJ1-5; D uncertain. The CDR3 runs to 19 residues. Trimming shortened V by 0 bases and J by 0 bases, and 18 bases separated the two germline ends. Germline assignment: CDR1 SEHNR and CDR2 FQNEAQ (reference sequence). CDR3: CASSLATSSGWDSNQPQHF. In DNA, the CDR3 is TGTGCCAGCAGCTTAGCGACAAGTTCGGGGTGGGATAGCAATCAGCCCCAGCATTTT.

The chain carries TRBV28 and TRBJ2-5; 9 nucleotides agree with TRBD2. This CDR3 has 15 amino acids. With 4 bases clipped from V and 5 bases from J, the junction kept 8 bases outside the gene matches. Germline assignment: CDR1 MDHEN and CDR2 SYDVKM. CDR3 loop: CASSSPPSGRETQYF. In nucleotides, the CDR3 is TGTGCCAGCAGTTCCCCCCCCAGCGGGAGGGAGACCCAGTACTTC.